This paragraph reports one TCR beta chain. The target antigen is unknown. This specimen comes from a study of cytomegalovirus exposure and HLA in healthy donors. General observations from the study: Common viral pathogens seemed, in a later analysis, to connect with several of the most significant clusters.

V was clipped by 3 bases and J by 5 bases; unmatched bases: 9. The CDR3 totals 14 residues. Germline CDR1 is GTSNPN and CDR2 is SVGIG (reference sequence). PCR used 60 Vbeta primers and 13 Jbeta primers. TCRdb's table, derived via immunoSEQ multiplex PCR, lists solely in-frame clones and lacks some. In total, the table holds over 110,000 clones. This chain links TRBV30 with TRBJ2-7; 8 positions agree with TRBD1. This clonotype was obtained from a male donor in good health and CMV-seronegative. Sample: PBMCs. DNA for the CDR3: TGTGCCTGGAGAGGCGGGACAGGATCCCACGAGCAGTACTTC. As protein: CAWRGGTGSHEQYF.